Listed below are T cell receptor beta chains from one sample, sequenced in a study of beta chain features in type 1 diabetes. Using immunoSEQ multiplex PCR, the repertoire was profiled, and TCRdb retains in-frame clones only, with some absent. The sample includes 250,000 to 350,000 clones, 13% to 15% of them seen just once. Sequenced: naive CD4+ T cells from blood. The receptors here all came from a man in his thirties or forties with type 1 diabetes. Each CDR3 is given with its conserved first and last residue. The order of the fields is J gene, V gene, clone size, CDR3 length, D gene, CDR3 protein, CDR3 DNA. The D gene is left open where the match is weak. Some rows mark clone size as missing; the rest say once, few, many or name a class of expanded clone.

>TRBJ2-2|TRBV5-6|few|17|TRBD2
CASSLRLAGSYTGELFF
TGTGCCAGCAGCCTTAGACTAGCGGGCAGTTACACCGGGGAGCTGTTTTTT
>TRBJ2-2|TRBV5-1|NA|14|NA
CASSSGENTGELFF
TGCGCCAGCAGCTCGGGAGAGAACACCGGGGAGCTGTTTTTT
>TRBJ2-1|TRBV7-2|NA|13|TRBD2
CASSLTSGREQFF
TGTGCCAGCAGCTTAACTAGCGGGAGAGAGCAGTTCTTC
>TRBJ2-3|TRBV28|few|14|TRBD1
CASSYGQGPDTQYF
TGTGCCAGCAGTTACGGACAGGGGCCAGATACGCAGTATTTT
>TRBJ2-7|TRBV5-6|few|14|TRBD1
CASSWGQGRYEQYF
TGTGCCAGCAGCTGGGGACAGGGGAGGTACGAGCAGTACTTC
>TRBJ1-1|TRBV5-6|NA|16|TRBD1
CASSLDRGLKYTEAFF
TGTGCCAGCAGCTTGGACAGGGGGCTGAAGTACACTGAAGCTTTCTTT
>TRBJ2-1|TRBV14|few|16|TRBD2
CASSQRAGVRNNEQFF
TGTGCCAGCAGCCAACGAGCGGGAGTCCGGAACAATGAGCAGTTCTTC
>TRBJ2-7|TRBV5-6|NA|14|NA
CASSLRGMRNEQYF
TGTGCCAGCAGCTTGAGGGGGATGCGGAACGAGCAGTACTTC
>TRBJ1-5|TRBV19|NA|15|TRBD1
CASSPKGQSNQPQHF
TGTGCCAGTAGTCCTAAGGGACAGAGCAATCAGCCCCAGCATTTT
>TRBJ1-2|TRBV7-2|NA|14|NA
CASSLGGASYGYTF
TGTGCCAGCAGCTTGGGGGGGGCCAGTTATGGCTACACCTTC
>TRBJ1-2|TRBV19|NA|13|TRBD1
CASSIPDRYGYTF
TGTGCCAGTAGTATACCGGACAGGTATGGCTACACCTTC
>TRBJ2-7|TRBV27|few|13|NA
CASRLANSYEQYF
TGTGCCAGCAGGCTAGCGAACTCCTACGAGCAGTACTTC
>TRBJ2-7|TRBV10-3|NA|18|TRBD2
CAISESMGTSGRESEQYF
TGTGCCATCAGTGAGTCAATGGGGACTAGCGGGAGGGAAAGCGAGCAGTACTTC
>TRBJ2-5|TRBV7-2|NA|13|NA
CASSLSLGETQYF
TGTGCCAGCAGCTTATCGCTTGGCGAGACCCAGTACTTC
>TRBJ2-7|TRBV19|NA|13|TRBD1
CASIGTGSYEQYF
TGTGCCAGTATTGGGACAGGGTCCTACGAGCAGTACTTC
>TRBJ1-2|TRBV29-1|NA|12|NA
CSAFGQNYGYTF
TGCAGCGCCTTTGGGCAGAACTATGGCTACACCTTC
>TRBJ2-5|TRBV2|NA|14|TRBD2
CATTPTSGKGTQYF
TGTGCCACTACCCCGACTAGCGGGAAAGGGACCCAGTACTTC
>TRBJ1-2|TRBV19|NA|15|NA
CASSPEQESVYGYTF
TGTGCCAGTAGTCCTGAACAGGAGTCTGTCTATGGCTACACCTTC
>TRBJ2-7|TRBV5-6|few|18|TRBD1
CASSPLRTGGAPSYEQYF
TGTGCCAGCAGCCCACTTCGGACAGGGGGCGCCCCTAGCTACGAGCAGTACTTC
>TRBJ2-5|TRBV10-3|few|13|NA
CAISEREPETQYF
TGTGCCATCAGTGAGCGGGAGCCAGAGACCCAGTACTTC
>TRBJ2-1|TRBV7-3|few|16|TRBD2
CASSLRVAGGPNEQFF
TGTGCCAGCAGCTTAAGGGTAGCGGGAGGGCCTAATGAGCAGTTCTTC
>TRBJ2-1|TRBV5-1|few|15|NA
CASSFGTPSYNEQFF
TGCGCCAGCAGCTTCGGGACACCTTCCTACAATGAGCAGTTCTTC
>TRBJ2-7|TRBV2|NA|14|NA
CASSGAGTSYEQYF
TGTGCCAGCAGTGGGGCGGGAACAAGCTACGAGCAGTACTTC
>TRBJ2-2|TRBV28|NA|13|NA
CASSLPGVGELFF
TGTGCCAGCAGTCTACCTGGAGTCGGGGAGCTGTTTTTT
>TRBJ1-5|TRBV2|few|13|TRBD1
CASRGQMNQPQHF
TGTGCCAGCAGGGGACAGATGAATCAGCCCCAGCATTTT
>TRBJ2-1|TRBV7-9|few|13|TRBD1
CASSYRGSNEQFF
TGTGCCAGCAGCTACAGGGGGAGCAATGAGCAGTTCTTC
>TRBJ2-1|TRBV4-2|NA|16|NA
CASSQPAGASYNEQFF
TGTGCCAGCAGCCAACCTGCGGGGGCATCCTACAATGAGCAGTTCTTC
>TRBJ2-4|TRBV6-1|few|16|TRBD1
CASSGQTGGLENIQYF
TGTGCCAGCAGTGGACAAACAGGGGGCTTGGAAAACATTCAGTACTTC
>TRBJ1-6|TRBV30|NA|11|NA
CAWSVQSPLHF
TGTGCCTGGAGTGTACAGTCACCCCTCCACTTT
>TRBJ2-7|TRBV2|few|13|NA
CASKGFETGEQYF
TGTGCCAGCAAAGGTTTTGAGACCGGGGAGCAGTACTTC
>TRBJ2-7|TRBV2|NA|11|NA
CASSYQDEQYF
TGTGCCAGCAGTTACCAGGACGAGCAGTACTTC
>TRBJ2-2|TRBV18|few|18|NA
CASSLGTPAVSWSGELFF
TGTGCCAGCTCACTTGGGACACCTGCCGTCAGTTGGTCCGGGGAGCTGTTTTTT